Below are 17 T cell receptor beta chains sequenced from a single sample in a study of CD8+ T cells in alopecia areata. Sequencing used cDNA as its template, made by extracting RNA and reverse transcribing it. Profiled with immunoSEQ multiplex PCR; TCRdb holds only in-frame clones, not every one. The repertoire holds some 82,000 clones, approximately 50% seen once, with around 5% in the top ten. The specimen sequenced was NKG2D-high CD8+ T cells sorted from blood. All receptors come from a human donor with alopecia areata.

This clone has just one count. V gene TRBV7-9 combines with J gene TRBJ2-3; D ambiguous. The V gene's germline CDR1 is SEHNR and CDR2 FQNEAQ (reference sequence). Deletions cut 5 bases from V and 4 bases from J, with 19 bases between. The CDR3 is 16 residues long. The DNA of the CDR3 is TGTGCCAGCAGCACCCAGATACCGATTGTGGCAGATACGCAGTATTTT. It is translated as CASSTQIPIVADTQYF.

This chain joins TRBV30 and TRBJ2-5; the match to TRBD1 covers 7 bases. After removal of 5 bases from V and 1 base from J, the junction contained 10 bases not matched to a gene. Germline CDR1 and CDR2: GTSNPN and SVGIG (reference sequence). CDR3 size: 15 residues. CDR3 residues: CAWLPGDRVQETQYF. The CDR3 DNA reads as TGTGCCTGGCTCCCTGGCGACAGGGTCCAAGAGACCCAGTACTTC. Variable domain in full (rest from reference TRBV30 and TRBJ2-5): SQTIHQWPATLVQPVGSPLSLECTVEGTSNPNLYWYRQAAGRGLQLLFYSVGIGQISSEVPQNLSASRPQDRQFILSSKKLLLSDSGFYLCAWLPGDRVQETQYFGPGTRLLVL.

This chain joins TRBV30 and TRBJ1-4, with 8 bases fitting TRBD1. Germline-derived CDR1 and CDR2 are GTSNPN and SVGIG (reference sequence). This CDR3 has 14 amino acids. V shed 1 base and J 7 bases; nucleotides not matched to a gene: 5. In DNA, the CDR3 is TGTGCCTGGAGTGACGGACAGGGAGGTGAAAAACTGTTTTTT. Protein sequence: CAWSDGQGGEKLFF.

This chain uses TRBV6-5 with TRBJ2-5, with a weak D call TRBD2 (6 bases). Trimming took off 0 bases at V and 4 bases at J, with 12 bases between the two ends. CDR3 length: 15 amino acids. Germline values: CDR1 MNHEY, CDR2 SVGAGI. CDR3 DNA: TGTGCCAGCAGTTACTCTCCGATGCGGGGAGAGACCCAGTACTTC. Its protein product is CASSYSPMRGETQYF.

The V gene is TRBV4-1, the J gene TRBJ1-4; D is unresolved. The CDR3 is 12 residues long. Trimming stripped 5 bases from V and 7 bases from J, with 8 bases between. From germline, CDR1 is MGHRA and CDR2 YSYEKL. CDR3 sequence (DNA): TGCGCCAGCAGCAGCTTCCCTGAAAAACTGTTTTTT. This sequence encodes CASSSFPEKLFF.

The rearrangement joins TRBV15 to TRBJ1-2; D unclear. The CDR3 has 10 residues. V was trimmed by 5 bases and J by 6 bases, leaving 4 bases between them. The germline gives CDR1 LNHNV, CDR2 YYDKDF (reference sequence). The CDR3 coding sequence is TGTGCCACCAGCCGAAATGGCTACACCTTC. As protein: CATSRNGYTF.

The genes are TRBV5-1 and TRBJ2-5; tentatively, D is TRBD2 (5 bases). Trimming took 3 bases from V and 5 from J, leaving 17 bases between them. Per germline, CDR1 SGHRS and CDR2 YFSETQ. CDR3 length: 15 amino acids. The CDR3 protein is CASSYEDSLAETQYF. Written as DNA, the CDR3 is TGCGCCAGCAGCTACGAGGACTCACTCGCTGAGACCCAGTACTTC. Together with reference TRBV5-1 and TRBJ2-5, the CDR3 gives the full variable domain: KAGVTQTPRYLIKTRGQQVTLSCSPISGHRSVSWYQQTPGQGLQFLFEYFSETQRNKGNFPGRFSGRQFSNSRSEMNVSTLELGDSALYLCASSYEDSLAETQYFGPGTRLLVL.

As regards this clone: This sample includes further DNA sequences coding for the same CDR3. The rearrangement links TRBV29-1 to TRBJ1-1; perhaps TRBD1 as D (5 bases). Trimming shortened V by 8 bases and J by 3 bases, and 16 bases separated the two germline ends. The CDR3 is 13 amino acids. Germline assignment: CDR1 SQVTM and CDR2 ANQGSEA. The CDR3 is CSPSRGDYTEAFF. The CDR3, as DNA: TGCAGCCCTAGCCGGGGGGATTACACTGAAGCTTTCTTT. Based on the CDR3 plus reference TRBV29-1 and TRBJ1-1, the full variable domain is SAVISQKPSRDICQRGTSLTIQCQVDSQVTMMFWYRQQPGQSLTLIATANQGSEATYESGFVIDKFPISRPNLTFSTLTVSNMSPEDSSIYLCSPSRGDYTEAFFGQGTRLTVV.

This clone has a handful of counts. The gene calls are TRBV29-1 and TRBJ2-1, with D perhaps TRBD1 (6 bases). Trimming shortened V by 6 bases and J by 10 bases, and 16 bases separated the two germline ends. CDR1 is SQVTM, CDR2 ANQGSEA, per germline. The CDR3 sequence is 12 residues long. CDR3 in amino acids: CSVRKTGHEQFF. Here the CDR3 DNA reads TGCAGCGTCCGGAAGACGGGACACGAGCAGTTCTTC.

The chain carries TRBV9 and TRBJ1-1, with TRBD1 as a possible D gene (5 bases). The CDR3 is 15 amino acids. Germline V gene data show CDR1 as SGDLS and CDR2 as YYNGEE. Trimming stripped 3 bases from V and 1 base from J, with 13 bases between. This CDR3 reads CASSEYRDPNTEAFF. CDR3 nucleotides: TGTGCCAGCAGCGAGTACCGGGACCCGAACACTGAAGCTTTCTTT.

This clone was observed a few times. The CDR3 is CSARTLNTEAFF. CDR3 nucleotide sequence: TGCAGCGCCAGGACTCTGAACACTGAAGCTTTCTTT. The chain employs TRBV29-1 and TRBJ1-1; D is unclear. V shed 7 bases and J shed 0 bases, with 9 bases lying between them. The CDR3 has 12 amino acids. CDR1 SQVTM and CDR2 ANQGSEA come from the germline V gene.

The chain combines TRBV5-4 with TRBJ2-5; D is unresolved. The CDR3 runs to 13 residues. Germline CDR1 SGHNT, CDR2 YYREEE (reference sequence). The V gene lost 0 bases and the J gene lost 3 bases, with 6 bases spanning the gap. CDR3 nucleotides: TGTGCCAGCAGCTTGGTTGCAGAAGAGACCCAGTACTTC. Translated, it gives CASSLVAEETQYF.

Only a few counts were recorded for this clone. CDR3 bases: TGCAGCGTTGAAGACCCCCTTTCCGGCGAGCAGTACTTC. Translated, it gives CSVEDPLSGEQYF. The rearrangement links TRBV29-1 to TRBJ2-7; no firm D call. V lost 0 bases to trimming and J lost 6 bases, with 12 bases between them. Per the germline V gene, CDR1 is SQVTM and CDR2 is ANQGSEA. This CDR3 is 13 amino acids long.

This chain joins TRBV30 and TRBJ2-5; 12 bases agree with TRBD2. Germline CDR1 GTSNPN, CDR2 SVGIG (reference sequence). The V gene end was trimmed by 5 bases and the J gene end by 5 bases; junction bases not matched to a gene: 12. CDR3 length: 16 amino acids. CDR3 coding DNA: TGTGCCTGGCAAACGACTAGCGGGGGCCCTGGGGAGACCCAGTACTTC. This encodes CAWQTTSGGPGETQYF.

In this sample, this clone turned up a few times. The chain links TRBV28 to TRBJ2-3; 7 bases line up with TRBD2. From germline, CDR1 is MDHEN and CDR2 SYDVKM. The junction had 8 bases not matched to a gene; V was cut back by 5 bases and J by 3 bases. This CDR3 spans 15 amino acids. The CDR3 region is CASSPREEGTDTQYF. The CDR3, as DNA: TGTGCCAGCAGTCCCCGGGAGGAGGGGACAGATACGCAGTATTTT.

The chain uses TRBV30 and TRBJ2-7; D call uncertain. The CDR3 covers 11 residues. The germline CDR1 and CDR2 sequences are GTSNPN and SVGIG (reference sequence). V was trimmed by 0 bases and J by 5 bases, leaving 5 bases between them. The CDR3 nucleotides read TGTGCCTGGAGTGTAATAGACGAGCAGTACTTC. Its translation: CAWSVIDEQYF.

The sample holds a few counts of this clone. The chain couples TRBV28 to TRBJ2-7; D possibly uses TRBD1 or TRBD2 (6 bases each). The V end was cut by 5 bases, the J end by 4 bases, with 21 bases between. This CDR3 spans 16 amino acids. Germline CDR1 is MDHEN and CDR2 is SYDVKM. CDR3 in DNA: TGTGCCAGCAGTCCCACGGGGGCAGGGGAGGAATACGAGCAGTACTTC. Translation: CASSPTGAGEEYEQYF.